These T cell receptor beta chains were read from a single sample in a study of early T cells in non-severe SARS-CoV-2 infection. One entry per CDR3 protein, called by TCRdb with MiXCR from the 5' RACE reads. The sample holds roughly 76,000 distinct CDR3 sequences; roughly an eighth are singletons and the top ten take 3.9%. Material for sequencing was whole blood. Receptor source: an adult who was a healthcare worker with PCR-confirmed SARS-CoV-2 infection or an uninfected control (not recorded which). Each CDR3 is given without its conserved first and last residue.

cdr3_aa j_call v_call
ASSLRDRNYEQY TRBJ2-7 TRBV12-3/TRBV12-4
ASSQERGGLTNTEAF TRBJ1-1 TRBV3-1
ASSLVARGEQF TRBJ2-1 TRBV5-4
ASSQLQTSGVDTQY TRBJ2-3 TRBV4-2
ASSEALDGYSNQPQH TRBJ1-5 TRBV2
ASSVLDANIQY TRBJ2-4 TRBV12-3/TRBV12-4
ASSPREPPVSEQF TRBJ2-1 TRBV2
ASSLFGTNTDTQY TRBJ2-3 TRBV5-6
ASSSGGRPADTQY TRBJ2-3 TRBV28
ASSSGQDNQPQH TRBJ1-5 TRBV27
ASSSPSRGYGYT TRBJ1-2 TRBV28
ASSQVVPGLAGRRRSYNEQF TRBJ2-1 TRBV4-2
ASSPRAPVTQY TRBJ2-3 TRBV12-3/TRBV12-4
SVKLGDRGYT TRBJ1-2 TRBV29-1
ASSTTSGRATEQY TRBJ2-7 TRBV7-9
ASSVASRDYGYT TRBJ1-2 TRBV9
ASSPGAGANSPLH TRBJ1-6 TRBV18
ASTPHPLNEQF TRBJ2-1 TRBV2
ASSPLAGGDTQY TRBJ2-3 TRBV2
ASSFPSGGSEQF TRBJ2-1 TRBV28
ASSLGDTDTQY TRBJ2-3 TRBV5-1
ASSPNRGQSGNQPQH TRBJ1-5 TRBV18
ASSRLGLAGGTNTGELF TRBJ2-2 TRBV27
AWSGLAGGSYNEQF TRBJ2-1 TRBV30
SAGGQGPSYEQY TRBJ2-7 TRBV20-1
ASSYYFGGETQY TRBJ2-5 TRBV6-6